This record concerns one T cell receptor (beta chain) sequence. Its target is unknown. The sample belongs to a study of T cells in Graves' hyperthyroidism and ophthalmopathy. Findings of the study overall: Most clonotypes expanded in thyroid above 0.001 were likewise present in blood. Ophthalmopathy was distinguished from stable hyperthyroidism by 13 V-J signatures.

The germline CDR1 and CDR2 sequences are SGHTA and FQGNSA. Trimming shortened V by 5 bases and J by 4 bases, and 23 bases separated the two germline ends. This CDR3 is built from 17 residues. Uncontrolled infection, other autoimmune disease, pregnancy and lactation each barred patients from inclusion. Clinicians diagnosed patients from clinical symptoms, serum thyroxine and TRAb, thyroid ultrasound and orbital computed tomography. Amplification of TCR beta CDR3 regions was performed using RNA transcripts as template. The HTBI primer set served for first-round RT-PCR of the TCR CDR3. TCRdb re-derived calls from the multiplex PCR reads in MiXCR, one entry per CDR3 protein. The sample holds 480,000 or so distinct CDR3 sequences, about 46% seen once.

The sequence derives from an adult woman with Graves' disease, either hyperthyroidism or ophthalmopathy (not recorded which). This sequence joins TRBV7-2 and TRBJ1-1; perhaps TRBD1 as D (6 bases). The sequenced material came from peripheral blood or thyroid tissue (not recorded which). This CDR3 reads CASSRDSFGGQPTEAFF. The CDR3 DNA reads as TGTGCCAGCAGCCGTGACTCATTCGGGGGGCAACCCACTGAAGCTTTCTTT.